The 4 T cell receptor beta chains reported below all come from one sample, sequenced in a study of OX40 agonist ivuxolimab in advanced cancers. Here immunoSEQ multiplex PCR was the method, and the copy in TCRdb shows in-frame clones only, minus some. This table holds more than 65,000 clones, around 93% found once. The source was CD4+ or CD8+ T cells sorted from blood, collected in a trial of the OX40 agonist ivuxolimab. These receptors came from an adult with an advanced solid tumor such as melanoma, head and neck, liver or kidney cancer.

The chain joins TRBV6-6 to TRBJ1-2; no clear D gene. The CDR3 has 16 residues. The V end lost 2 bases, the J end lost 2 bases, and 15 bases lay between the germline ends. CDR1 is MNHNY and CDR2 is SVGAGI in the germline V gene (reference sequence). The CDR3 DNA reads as TGTGCCAGCAGTTACGAAATCCCGACAAGCAACTATGGCTACACCTTC. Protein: CASSYEIPTSNYGYTF.

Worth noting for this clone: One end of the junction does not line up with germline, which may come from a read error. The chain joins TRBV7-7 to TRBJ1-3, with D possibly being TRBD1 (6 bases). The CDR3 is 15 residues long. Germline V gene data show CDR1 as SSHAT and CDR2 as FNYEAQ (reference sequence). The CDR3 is CASSLEAGVGNTIYF. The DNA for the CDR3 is TGTGCTAGCAGCTTAGAGGCAGGGGTCGGAAACACCATATATTTT.

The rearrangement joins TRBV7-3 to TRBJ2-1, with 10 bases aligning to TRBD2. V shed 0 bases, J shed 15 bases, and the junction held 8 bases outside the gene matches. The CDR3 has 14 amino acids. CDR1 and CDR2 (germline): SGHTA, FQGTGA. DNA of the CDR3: TGTGCCAGCAGCTTAACCCAAGAGCGGGGGGGCCGGTTCTTC. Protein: CASSLTQERGGRFF. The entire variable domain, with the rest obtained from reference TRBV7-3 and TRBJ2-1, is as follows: GAGVSQTPSNKVTEKGKYVELRCDPISGHTALYWYRQSLGQGPEFLIYFQGTGAADDSGLPNDRFFAVRPEGSVSTLKIQRTERGDSAVYLCASSLTQERGGRFFGPGTRLTVL.

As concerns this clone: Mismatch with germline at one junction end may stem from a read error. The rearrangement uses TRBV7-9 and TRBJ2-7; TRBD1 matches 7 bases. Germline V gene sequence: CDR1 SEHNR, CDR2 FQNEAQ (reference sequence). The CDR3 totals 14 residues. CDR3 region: CASSLEGQSYEQYF. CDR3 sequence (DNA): TGTGCCAGCAGTTTAGAGGGACAGTCCTACGAGCAGTACTTC.